This entry describes one T cell receptor beta chain. The clone's antigen remains unknown. One end of the junction is discordant with germline, which a read error may explain. The CDR1 and CDR2 encoded by the germline V gene are SGHVS and FQNEAQ. From cysteine to phenylalanine, the CDR3 is 16 amino acids long. The CDR3 DNA has 48 bases and is translated from base 1. Bulk unsorted tissue served as the source for RNA extraction, and RNA quality was assessed using a NanoDrop ND-1000 and an Agilent 2100. Distant non-tumor tissue taken more than 3 cm from the tumor edge was used as the normal lung sample. The donors were newly diagnosed lung cancer patients admitted for thoracic surgery in China from August to November 2014 who had not received prior chemotherapy. Patients with previous radiotherapy or chemotherapy, or with another concurrent cancer, were excluded from the study. Surgical tissue pieces of roughly 1-2.2 cm3 were preserved in RNAlater solution and stored at -80 °C until use.

This entry belongs to a study of tumor and adjacent non-tumor tissue in lung cancer (dated by TCRdb to the late 2010s). Notes on the research overall: The cohort included about a dozen adenocarcinoma, a couple of squamous cell carcinoma and 1 small cell lung cancer patients. The approximately 15 patients were aged roughly 31 to 80 years, included about ten men and 5 women, and had TNM stage I to III disease. In total, sequencing yielded fewer than 150 million productive TCRbeta reads, which works out to an average of about 3.9 million reads per sample. Bulk TCRbeta repertoires were compared between lung tumor tissue and matched distant non-tumor lung tissue obtained from about 16 lung cancer patients. Around 31 paired specimens, one tumor and one normal lung sample per patient, were profiled by TCRbeta CDR3 sequencing. General study outcomes and caveats: Peripheral blood was not sequenced, so blood TCRbeta repertoires in these lung cancer patients were not examined. Tumor tissue showed significantly greater TCR diversity (inverse Simpson) than normal lung tissue (431.37 vs 166.20, P = 0.0075, Mann-Whitney U test). With only roughly 14 patients in the cohort, the authors noted that larger samples and more detailed clinical data are needed. TCR diversity was significantly higher in younger patients, and higher tumor TCR diversity was associated with shorter overall and disease-free survival. Neither the sequencing platform nor unique molecular identifiers are named or mentioned anywhere in the methods. A significantly larger cumulative share of the repertoire was made up by the top 100 clones in normal lung than in tumor tissue.

The library came from multiplex PCR. The data were produced on an Illumina HiSeq 2500. Following protocols modified from ARM-PCR, the researchers constructed TCRbeta libraries through three rounds of nested PCR with primers (Table S4). PCR products of 200-500 bp were gel-excised and purified with the QIAquick gel extraction kit before sequencing. In the paper's pipeline: Trimmomatic was used to clean the reads, FLASH was used to merge the reads into complete CDR3 sequences, and MiTCR was used to assign the reads to V(D)J germline segments. Clonal diversity was calculated as the inverse Simpson's index using VDJtools. A read counted as productive if the sequence was in-frame and lacked a premature stop codon. In-frame beta chains were kept once TCRdb had trimmed the public reads at Q25 with fastp and called clones with MiXCR. Rows are combined by CDR3 protein, so each entry shows the most common genes and DNA. TCRdb, not the authors, supplied the V and J calls. A total of under 85,000 distinct CDR3 sequences appear in this sample, 76% of them only once. Under 50% of the sample belongs to the ten largest clones.

Material for sequencing was distant non-tumor lung tissue. This TCR was sampled from a man in his 70s with non-small cell lung cancer. The receptor chain draws on TRBV7-8 and TRBJ2-3; 12 junctional bases match TRBD2. CDR3 protein: CASSPRTSGNTDTQYF. The nucleotide sequence reads as follows: TGTGCCAGCAGCCCGAGGACTAGCGGGAACACAGATACACAGTATTTT.